This T cell receptor beta chain was captured by sequencing in a study of blood T cells in healthy people across ages. Study outcomes and limitations: While age rose, TCR beta diversity per million T cells dropped in a roughly linear way.

This clonotype was observed a handful of times. Its antigen is not known. The donors, aged roughly 6 to 100, were healthy Caucasians from Russia. From germline, CDR1 is SQVTM and CDR2 ANQGSEA. Trimming pared 4 bases from V and 4 bases from J, leaving 19 bases between. The CDR3 consists of 15 residues. A second PCR, run for about 7 to 11 cycles, used a sample-barcoded 5' primer plus a J-beta primer mix. Each single sample gave us at least 3 million CDR3-containing paired-end reads. TCRdb re-derived calls from the 5' RACE reads in MiXCR, one entry per CDR3 protein. The sample lists 1.5 million to 2 million distinct CDR3 sequences, less than 50% occurring once.

Sample: blood. The J gene is TRBJ2-5, the V gene TRBV29-1; unclear D gene. This clonotype originated in a woman aged 40 to 55 in good health. Written as DNA, the CDR3 is TGCAGCGTTGCTCGCGACTGGGCTAACCCAGAGACCCAGTACTTC. It codes for CSVARDWANPETQYF. Drawing the rest from reference TRBV29-1 and TRBJ2-5, the complete variable domain is SAVISQKPSRDICQRGTSLTIQCQVDSQVTMMFWYRQQPGQSLTLIATANQGSEATYESGFVIDKFPISRPNLTFSTLTVSNMSPEDSSIYLCSVARDWANPETQYFGPGTRLLVL.